This TCR beta chain was identified during a study of T cell repertoires in cytomegalovirus infection. Study as a whole: Evidence of both CMV infection and a matching HLA type came from public TCR beta signatures.

TCRdb itself ran the reads through MiXCR, one entry per CDR3 protein. The sample holds 200,000 to 300,000 distinct CDR3 sequences; around 15% are singletons and the top ten take 8.8%. Trimming pared 1 base from V and 14 bases from J, leaving 9 bases between. The germline V gene encodes CDR1 SGHAT and CDR2 FQNNGV. The CDR3 covers 11 residues. This chain uses TRBV11-2 with TRBJ2-1; possibly TRBD2 for D (6 bases). The sample comprised PBMCs. The sequence was obtained from a human donor in good health (CMV status not recorded). Some clones in this sample may be carry-over from other donors' samples. The CDR3 DNA is TGTGCCAGCAGCTTAGGGGGGGAAAAGTTCTTC. As protein: CASSLGGEKFF.